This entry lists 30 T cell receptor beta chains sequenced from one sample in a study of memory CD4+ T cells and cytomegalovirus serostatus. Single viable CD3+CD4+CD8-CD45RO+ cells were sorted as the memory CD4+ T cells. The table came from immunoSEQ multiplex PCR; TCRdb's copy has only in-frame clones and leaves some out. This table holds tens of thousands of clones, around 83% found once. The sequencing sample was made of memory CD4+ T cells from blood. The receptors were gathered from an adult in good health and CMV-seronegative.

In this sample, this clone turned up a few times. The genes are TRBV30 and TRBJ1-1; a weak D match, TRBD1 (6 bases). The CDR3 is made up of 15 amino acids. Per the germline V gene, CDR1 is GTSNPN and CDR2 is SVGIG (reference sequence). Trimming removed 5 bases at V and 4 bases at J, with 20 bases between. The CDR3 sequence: CAWLPNRGGVTEAFF. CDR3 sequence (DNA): TGTGCCTGGTTACCTAATAGGGGGGGCGTCACTGAAGCTTTCTTT. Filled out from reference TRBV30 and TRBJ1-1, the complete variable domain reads SQTIHQWPATLVQPVGSPLSLECTVEGTSNPNLYWYRQAAGRGLQLLFYSVGIGQISSEVPQNLSASRPQDRQFILSSKKLLLSDSGFYLCAWLPNRGGVTEAFFGQGTRLTVV.

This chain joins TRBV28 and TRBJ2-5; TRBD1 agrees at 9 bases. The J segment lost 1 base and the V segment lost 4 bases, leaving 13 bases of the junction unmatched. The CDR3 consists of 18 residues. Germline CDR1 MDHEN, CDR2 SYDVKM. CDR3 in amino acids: CASSSPGQGMGPQETQYF. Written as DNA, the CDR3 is TGTGCCAGCAGTTCACCGGGACAGGGAATGGGCCCCCAAGAGACCCAGTACTTC. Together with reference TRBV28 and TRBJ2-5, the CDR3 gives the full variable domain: DVKVTQSSRYLVKRTGEKVFLECVQDMDHENMFWYRQDPGLGLRLIYFSYDVKMKEKGDIPEGYSVSREKKERFSLILESASTNQTSMYLCASSSPGQGMGPQETQYFGPGTRLLVL.

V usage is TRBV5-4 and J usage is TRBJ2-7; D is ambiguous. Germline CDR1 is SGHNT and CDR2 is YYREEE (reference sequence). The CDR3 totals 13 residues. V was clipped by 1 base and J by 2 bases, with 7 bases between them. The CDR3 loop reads CASSLRSTYEQYF. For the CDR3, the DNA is TGTGCCAGCAGCTTGAGAAGTACCTACGAGCAGTACTTC.

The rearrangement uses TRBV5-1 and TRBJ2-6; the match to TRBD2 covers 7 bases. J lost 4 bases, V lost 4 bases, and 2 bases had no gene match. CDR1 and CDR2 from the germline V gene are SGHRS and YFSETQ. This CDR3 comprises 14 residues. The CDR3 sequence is CASSGTTGANVLTF. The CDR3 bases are TGCGCCAGCAGCGGGACTACGGGGGCCAACGTCCTGACTTTC.

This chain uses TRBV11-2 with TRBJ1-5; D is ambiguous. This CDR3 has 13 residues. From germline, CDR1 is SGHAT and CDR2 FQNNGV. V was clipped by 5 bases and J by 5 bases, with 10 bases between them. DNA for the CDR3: TGTGCCAGCAGCATGAGTAAGGATCAGCCCCAGCATTTT. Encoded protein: CASSMSKDQPQHF.

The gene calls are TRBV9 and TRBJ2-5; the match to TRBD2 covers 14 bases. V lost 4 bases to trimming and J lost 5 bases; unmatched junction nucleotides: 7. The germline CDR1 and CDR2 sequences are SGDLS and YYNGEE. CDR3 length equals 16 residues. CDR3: CASSPRLAGGRETQYF. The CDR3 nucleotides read TGTGCCAGCAGCCCAAGACTAGCGGGGGGGCGGGAGACCCAGTACTTC.

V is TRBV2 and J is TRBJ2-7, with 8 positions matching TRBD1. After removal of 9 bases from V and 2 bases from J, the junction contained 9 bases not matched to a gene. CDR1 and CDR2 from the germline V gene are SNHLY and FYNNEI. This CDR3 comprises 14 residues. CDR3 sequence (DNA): TGTGCCAGAAAACCCGGGACAGGACCCTACGAGCAGTACTTC. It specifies CARKPGTGPYEQYF.

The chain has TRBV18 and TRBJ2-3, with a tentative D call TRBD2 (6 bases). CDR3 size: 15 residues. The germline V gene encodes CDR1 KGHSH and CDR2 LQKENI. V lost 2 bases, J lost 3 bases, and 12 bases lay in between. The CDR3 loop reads CASSPGGGATDTQYF. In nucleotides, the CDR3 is TGTGCCAGCTCACCAGGCGGCGGGGCGACAGATACGCAGTATTTT.

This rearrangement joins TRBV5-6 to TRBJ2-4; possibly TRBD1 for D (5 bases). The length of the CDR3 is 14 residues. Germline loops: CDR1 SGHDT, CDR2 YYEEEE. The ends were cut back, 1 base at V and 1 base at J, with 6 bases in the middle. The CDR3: CASSLRQAKNIQYF. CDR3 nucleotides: TGTGCCAGCAGCTTGCGACAGGCCAAAAACATTCAGTACTTC.

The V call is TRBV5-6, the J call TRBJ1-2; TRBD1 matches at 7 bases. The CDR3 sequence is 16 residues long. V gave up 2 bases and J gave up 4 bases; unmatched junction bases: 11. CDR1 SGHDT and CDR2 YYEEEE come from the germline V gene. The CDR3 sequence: CASSFNYGQAFYGYTF. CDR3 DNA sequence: TGTGCCAGCAGCTTTAACTACGGACAGGCCTTCTATGGCTACACCTTC.

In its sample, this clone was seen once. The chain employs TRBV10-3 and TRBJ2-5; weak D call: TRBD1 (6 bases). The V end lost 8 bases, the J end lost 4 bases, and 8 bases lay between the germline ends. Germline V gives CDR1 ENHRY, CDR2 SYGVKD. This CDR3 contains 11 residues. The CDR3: CAIRGGETQYF. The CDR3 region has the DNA TGTGCCATCCGAGGGGGAGAGACCCAGTACTTC.

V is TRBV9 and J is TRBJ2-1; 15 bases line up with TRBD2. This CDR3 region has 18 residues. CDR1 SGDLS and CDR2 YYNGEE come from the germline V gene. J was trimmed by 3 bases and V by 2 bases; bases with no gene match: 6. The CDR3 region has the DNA TGTGCCAGCAGCGTTGGACTAGCGGGAGGGCCCGGCTACAATGAGCAGTTCTTC. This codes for CASSVGLAGGPGYNEQFF.

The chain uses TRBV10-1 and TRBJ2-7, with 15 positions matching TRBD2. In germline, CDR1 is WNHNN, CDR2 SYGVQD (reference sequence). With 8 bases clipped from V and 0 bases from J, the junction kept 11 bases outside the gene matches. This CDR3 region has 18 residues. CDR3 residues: CASAPGTSGRQPSYEQYF. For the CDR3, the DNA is TGCGCCAGCGCACCCGGGACTAGCGGGAGGCAGCCCTCCTACGAGCAGTACTTC.

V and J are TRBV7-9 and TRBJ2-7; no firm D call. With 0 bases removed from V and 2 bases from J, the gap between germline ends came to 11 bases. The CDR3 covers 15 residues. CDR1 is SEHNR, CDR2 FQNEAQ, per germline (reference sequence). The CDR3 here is CASSLARSPTYEQYF. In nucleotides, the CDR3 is TGTGCCAGCAGCTTAGCGCGGAGTCCGACCTACGAGCAGTACTTC.

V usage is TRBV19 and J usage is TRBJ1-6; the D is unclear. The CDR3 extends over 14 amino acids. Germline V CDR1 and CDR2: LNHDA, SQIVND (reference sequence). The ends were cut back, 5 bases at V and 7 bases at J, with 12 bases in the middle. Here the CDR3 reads CASSPGLRNSPLHF. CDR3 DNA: TGTGCCAGTAGTCCGGGGTTGAGAAATTCACCCCTCCACTTT. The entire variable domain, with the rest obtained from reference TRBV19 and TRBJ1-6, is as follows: DGGITQSPKYLFRKEGQNVTLSCEQNLNHDAMYWYRQDPGQGLRLIYYSQIVNDFQKGDIAEGYSVSREKKESFPLTVTSAQKNPTAFYLCASSPGLRNSPLHFGNGTRLTVT.

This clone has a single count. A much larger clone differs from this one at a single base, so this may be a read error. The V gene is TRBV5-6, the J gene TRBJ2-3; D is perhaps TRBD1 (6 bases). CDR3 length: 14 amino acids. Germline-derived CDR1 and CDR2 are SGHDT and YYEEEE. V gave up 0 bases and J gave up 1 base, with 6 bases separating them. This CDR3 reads CASSLGGRTDTQYF. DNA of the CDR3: TGTGCCAGCAGCTTGGGGGGGCGCACAGATACGCAGTATTTT.

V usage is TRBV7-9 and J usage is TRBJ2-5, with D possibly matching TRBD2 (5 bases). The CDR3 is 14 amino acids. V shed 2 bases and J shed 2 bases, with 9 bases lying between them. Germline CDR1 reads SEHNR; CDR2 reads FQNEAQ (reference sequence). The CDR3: CASSLQRSQETQYF. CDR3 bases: TGTGCCAGCAGCTTACAGCGGAGTCAAGAGACCCAGTACTTC.

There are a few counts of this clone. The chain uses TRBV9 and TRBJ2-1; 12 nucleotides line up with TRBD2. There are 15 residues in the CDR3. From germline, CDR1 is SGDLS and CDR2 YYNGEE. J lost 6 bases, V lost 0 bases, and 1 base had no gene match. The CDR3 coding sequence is TGTGCCAGCAGCGTAGGACTAGCGGGAGTCAATGAGCAGTTCTTC. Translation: CASSVGLAGVNEQFF.

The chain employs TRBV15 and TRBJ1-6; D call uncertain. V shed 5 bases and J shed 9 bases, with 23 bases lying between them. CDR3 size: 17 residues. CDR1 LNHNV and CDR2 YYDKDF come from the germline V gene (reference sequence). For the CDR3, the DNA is TGTGCCACCAGCCCGAAGGGCACACGTGCCAAGGGTTCACCCCTCCACTTT. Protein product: CATSPKGTRAKGSPLHF.

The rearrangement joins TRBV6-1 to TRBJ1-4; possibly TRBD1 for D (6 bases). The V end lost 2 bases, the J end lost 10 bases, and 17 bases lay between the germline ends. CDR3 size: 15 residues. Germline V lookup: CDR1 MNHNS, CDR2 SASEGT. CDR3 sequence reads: CASSERLGGQGKLFF. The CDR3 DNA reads TGTGCCAGCAGTGAACGTTTAGGGGGGCAAGGAAAACTGTTTTTT.

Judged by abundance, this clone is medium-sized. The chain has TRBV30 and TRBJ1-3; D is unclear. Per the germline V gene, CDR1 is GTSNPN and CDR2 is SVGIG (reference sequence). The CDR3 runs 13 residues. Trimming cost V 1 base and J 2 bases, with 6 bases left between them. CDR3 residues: CAWSGAAGNTIYF. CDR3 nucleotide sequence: TGTGCCTGGAGTGGGGCGGCTGGAAACACCATATATTTT.

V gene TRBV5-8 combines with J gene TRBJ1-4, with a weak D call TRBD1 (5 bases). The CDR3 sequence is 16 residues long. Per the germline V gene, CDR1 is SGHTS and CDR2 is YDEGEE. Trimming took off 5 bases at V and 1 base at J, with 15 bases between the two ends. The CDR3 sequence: CASRRGEGVTNEKLFF. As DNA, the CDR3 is TGTGCCAGCAGGAGGGGAGAGGGCGTAACTAATGAAAAACTGTTTTTT.

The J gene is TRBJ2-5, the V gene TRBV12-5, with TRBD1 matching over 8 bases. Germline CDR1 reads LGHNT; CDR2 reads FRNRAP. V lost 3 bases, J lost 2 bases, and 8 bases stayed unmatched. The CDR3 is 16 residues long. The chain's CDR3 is CASGLLRGLGQETQYF. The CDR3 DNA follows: TGTGCTAGTGGTTTACTCAGGGGGCTTGGTCAAGAGACCCAGTACTTC.

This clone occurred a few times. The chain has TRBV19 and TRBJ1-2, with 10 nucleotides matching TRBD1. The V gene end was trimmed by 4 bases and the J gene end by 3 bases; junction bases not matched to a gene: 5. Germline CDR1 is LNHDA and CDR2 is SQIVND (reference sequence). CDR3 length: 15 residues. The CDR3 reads CASSRTGGKDYGYTF. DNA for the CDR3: TGTGCCAGTAGTAGGACAGGGGGAAAGGACTATGGCTACACCTTC. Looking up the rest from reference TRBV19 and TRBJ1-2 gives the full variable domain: DGGITQSPKYLFRKEGQNVTLSCEQNLNHDAMYWYRQDPGQGLRLIYYSQIVNDFQKGDIAEGYSVSREKKESFPLTVTSAQKNPTAFYLCASSRTGGKDYGYTFGSGTRLTVV.

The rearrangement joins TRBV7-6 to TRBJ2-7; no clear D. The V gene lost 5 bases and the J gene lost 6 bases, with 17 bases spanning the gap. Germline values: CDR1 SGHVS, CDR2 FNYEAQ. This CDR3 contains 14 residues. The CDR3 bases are TGTGCCAGCAGCCCCTACAGTTCCCCGGTCGAGCAGTACTTC. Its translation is CASSPYSSPVEQYF.

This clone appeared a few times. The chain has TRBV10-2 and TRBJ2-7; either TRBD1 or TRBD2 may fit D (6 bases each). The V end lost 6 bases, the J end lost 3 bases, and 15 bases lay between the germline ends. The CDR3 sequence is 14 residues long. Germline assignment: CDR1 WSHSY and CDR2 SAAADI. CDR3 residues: CASSRGGALYEQYF. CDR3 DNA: TGCGCCAGCAGCAGGGGCGGGGCCCTCTACGAGCAGTACTTC.

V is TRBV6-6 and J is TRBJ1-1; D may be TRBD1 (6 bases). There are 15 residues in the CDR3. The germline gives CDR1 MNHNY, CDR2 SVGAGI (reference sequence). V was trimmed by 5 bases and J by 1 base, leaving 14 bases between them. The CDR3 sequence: CASSRTGISNTEAFF. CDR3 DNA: TGTGCCAGCAGTAGAACAGGGATTTCGAACACTGAAGCTTTCTTT.

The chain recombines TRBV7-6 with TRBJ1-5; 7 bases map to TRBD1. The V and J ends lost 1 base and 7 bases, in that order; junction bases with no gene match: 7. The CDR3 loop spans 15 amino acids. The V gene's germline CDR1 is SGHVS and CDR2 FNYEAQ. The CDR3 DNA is TGTGCCAGCAGCTTAGGAGGGCAGGGGGACCAGCCCCAGCATTTT. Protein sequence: CASSLGGQGDQPQHF.

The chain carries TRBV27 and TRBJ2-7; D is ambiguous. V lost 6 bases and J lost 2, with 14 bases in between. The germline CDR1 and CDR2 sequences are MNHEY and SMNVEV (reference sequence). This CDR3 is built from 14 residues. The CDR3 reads CASSPFRAAYEQYF. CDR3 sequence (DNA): TGTGCCAGCAGCCCATTTAGGGCCGCCTACGAGCAGTACTTC.

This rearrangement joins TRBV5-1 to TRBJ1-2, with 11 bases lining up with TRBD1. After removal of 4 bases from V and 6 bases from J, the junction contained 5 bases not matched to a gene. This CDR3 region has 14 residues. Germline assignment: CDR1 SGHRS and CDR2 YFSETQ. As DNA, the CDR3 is TGCGCCAGCAGCACCGGGACAGGGGGGGATGGCTACACCTTC. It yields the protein CASSTGTGGDGYTF.